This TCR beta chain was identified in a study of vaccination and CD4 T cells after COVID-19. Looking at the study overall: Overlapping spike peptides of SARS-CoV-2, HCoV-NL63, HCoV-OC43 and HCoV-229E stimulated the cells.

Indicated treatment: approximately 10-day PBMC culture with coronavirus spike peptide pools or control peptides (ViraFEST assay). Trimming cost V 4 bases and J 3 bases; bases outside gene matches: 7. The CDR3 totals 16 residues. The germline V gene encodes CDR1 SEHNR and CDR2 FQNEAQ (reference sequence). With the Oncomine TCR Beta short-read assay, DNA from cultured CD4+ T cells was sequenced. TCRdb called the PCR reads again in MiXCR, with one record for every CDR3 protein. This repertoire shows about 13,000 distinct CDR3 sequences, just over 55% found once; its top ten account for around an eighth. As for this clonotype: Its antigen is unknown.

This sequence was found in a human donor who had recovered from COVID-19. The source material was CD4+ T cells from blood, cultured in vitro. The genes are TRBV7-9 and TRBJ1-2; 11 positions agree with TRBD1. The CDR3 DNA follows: TGTGCCAGCAGCTCGGACAGGGGGCAATCTTACTATGGCTACACCTTC. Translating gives CASSSDRGQSYYGYTF.